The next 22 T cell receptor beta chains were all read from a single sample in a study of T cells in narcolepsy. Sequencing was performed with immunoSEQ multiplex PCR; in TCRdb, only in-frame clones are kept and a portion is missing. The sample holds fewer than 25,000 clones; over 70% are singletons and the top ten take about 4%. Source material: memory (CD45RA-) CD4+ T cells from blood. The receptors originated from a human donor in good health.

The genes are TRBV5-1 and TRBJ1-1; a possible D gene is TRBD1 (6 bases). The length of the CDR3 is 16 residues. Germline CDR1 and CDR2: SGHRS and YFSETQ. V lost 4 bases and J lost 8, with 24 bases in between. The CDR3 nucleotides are TGCGCCAGCAGCCAGGACTCAACAGGGCCTAGGGGGGAAGCTTTCTTT. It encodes CASSQDSTGPRGEAFF.

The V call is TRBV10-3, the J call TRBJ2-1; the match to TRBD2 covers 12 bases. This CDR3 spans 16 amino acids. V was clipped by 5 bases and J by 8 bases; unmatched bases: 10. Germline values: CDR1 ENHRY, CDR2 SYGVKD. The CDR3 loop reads CAISPLGLAGFDEQFF. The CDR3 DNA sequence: TGTGCCATCAGTCCATTAGGACTAGCGGGGTTTGATGAGCAGTTCTTC.

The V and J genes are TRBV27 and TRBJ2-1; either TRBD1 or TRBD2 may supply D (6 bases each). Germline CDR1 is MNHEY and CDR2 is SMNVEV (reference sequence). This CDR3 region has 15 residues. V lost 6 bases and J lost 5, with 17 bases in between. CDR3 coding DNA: TGTGCCAGCAGACTCGCCCGGGGGCCCGACAATGAGCAGTTCTTC. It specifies CASRLARGPDNEQFF.

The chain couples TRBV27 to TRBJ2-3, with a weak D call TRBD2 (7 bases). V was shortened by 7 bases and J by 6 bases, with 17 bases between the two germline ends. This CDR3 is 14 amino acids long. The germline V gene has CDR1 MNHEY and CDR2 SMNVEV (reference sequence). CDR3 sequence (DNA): TGTGCCAGCAAATTGGGGGGGCGTTTCGATACGCAGTATTTT. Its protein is CASKLGGRFDTQYF.

The CDR3 sequence: CASSLVGVTNYGYTF. In DNA, the CDR3 is TGTGCCAGCAGCTTGGTGGGAGTTACTAACTATGGCTACACCTTC. The V gene is TRBV5-8, the J gene TRBJ1-2; unclear D gene. The CDR3 spans 15 residues. Germline V gene sequence: CDR1 SGHTS, CDR2 YDEGEE. The V and J ends lost 0 bases and 0 bases respectively, with 9 bases between them.

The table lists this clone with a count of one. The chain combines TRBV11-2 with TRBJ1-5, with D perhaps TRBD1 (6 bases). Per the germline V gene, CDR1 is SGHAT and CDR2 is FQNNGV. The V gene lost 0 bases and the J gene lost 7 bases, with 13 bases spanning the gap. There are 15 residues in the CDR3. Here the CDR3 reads CASSLDNREKQPQHF. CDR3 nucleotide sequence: TGTGCCAGCAGCTTAGACAACAGGGAAAAGCAGCCCCAGCATTTT.

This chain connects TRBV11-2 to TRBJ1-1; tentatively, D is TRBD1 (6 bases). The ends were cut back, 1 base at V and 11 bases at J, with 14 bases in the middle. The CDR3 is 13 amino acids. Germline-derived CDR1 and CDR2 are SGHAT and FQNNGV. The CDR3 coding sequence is TGTGCCAGCAGCTTAGCTGCGGCAGGGGAGGCTTTCTTT. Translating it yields CASSLAAAGEAFF.

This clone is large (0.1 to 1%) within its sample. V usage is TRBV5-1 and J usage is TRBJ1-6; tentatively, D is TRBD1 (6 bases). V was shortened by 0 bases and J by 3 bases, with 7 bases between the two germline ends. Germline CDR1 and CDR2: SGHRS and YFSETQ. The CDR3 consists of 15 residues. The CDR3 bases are TGCGCCAGCAGCTTGGAAGGGGGCTATAATTCACCCCTCCACTTT. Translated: CASSLEGGYNSPLHF.

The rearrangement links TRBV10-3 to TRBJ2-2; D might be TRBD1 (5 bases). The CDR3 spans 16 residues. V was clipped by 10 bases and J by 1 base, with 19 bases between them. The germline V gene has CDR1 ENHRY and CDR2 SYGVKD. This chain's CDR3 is CATRLVTGENTGELFF. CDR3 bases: TGTGCCACCCGGTTGGTAACAGGAGAGAACACCGGGGAGCTGTTTTTT.

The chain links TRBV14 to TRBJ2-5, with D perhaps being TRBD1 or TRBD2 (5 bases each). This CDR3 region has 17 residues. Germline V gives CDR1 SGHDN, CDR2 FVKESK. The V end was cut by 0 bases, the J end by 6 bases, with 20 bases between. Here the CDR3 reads CASSQEWGTRRGQTQYF. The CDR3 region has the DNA TGTGCCAGCAGCCAAGAATGGGGGACCCGACGAGGGCAGACCCAGTACTTC. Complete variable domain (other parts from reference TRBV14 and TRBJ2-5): EAGVTQFPSHSVIEKGQTVTLRCDPISGHDNLYWYRRVMGKEIKFLLHFVKESKQDESGMPNNRFLAERTGGTYSTLKVQPAELEDSGVYFCASSQEWGTRRGQTQYFGPGTRLLVL.

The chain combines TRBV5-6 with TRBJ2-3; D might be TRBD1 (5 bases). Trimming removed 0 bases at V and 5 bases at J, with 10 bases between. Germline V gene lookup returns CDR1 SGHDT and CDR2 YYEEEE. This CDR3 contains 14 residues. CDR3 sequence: CASSLEGRRDTQYF. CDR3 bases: TGTGCCAGCAGCTTGGAGGGGCGCAGAGATACGCAGTATTTT.

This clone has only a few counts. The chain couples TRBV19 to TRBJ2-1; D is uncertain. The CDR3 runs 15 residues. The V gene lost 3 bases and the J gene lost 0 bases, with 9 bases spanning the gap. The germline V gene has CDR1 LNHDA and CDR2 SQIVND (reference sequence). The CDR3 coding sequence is TGTGCCAGTAGTATCGGTCAGAACTCCTACAATGAGCAGTTCTTC. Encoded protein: CASSIGQNSYNEQFF.

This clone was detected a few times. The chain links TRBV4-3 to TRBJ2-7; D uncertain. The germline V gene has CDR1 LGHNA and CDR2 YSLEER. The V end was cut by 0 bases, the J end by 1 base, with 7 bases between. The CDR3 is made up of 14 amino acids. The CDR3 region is CASSQDRISYEQYF. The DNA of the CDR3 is TGCGCCAGCAGCCAAGATCGGATTTCCTACGAGCAGTACTTC.

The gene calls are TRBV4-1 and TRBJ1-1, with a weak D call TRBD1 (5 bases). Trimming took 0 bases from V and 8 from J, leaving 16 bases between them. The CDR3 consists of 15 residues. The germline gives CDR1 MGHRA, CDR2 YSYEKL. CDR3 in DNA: TGCGCCAGCAGCCAAGAAAGAGGGAAAAGACAGGAAGCTTTCTTT. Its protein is CASSQERGKRQEAFF.

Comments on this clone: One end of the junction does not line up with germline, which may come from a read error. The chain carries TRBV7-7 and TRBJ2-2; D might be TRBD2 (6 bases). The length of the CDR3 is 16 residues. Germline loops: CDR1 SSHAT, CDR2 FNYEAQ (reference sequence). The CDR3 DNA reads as TGTGCTAGCAGCCCCCGACGGGCGCGGGGCACCGGGGAGCTGTTTTTT. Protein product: CASSPRRARGTGELFF.

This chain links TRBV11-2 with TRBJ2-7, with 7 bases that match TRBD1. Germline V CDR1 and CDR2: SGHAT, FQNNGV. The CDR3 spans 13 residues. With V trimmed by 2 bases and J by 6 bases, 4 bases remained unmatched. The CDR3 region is CASSLKTGFEQYF. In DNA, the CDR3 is TGTGCCAGCAGCTTAAAGACAGGGTTCGAGCAGTACTTC.

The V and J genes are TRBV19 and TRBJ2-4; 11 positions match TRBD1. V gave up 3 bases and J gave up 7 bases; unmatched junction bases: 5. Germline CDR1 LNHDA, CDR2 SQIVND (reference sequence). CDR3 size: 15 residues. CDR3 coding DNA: TGTGCCAGTAGTATCCTAAGGGACAGGGGGAACATTCAGTACTTC. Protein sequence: CASSILRDRGNIQYF.

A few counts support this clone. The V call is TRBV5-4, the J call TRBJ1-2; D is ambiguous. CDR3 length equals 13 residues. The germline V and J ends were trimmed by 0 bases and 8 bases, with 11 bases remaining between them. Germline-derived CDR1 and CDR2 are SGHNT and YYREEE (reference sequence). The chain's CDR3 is CASSLVGSGGYTF. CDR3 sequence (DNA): TGTGCCAGCAGCTTGGTCGGGAGTGGCGGCTACACCTTC.

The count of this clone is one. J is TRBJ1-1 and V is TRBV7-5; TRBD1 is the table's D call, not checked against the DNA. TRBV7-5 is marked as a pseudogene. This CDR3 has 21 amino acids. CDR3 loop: CARSLRQGALGANPMNTEAFF. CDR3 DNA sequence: TGTGCCAGAAGCCTGCGACAGGGGGCGTTGGGGGCCAATCCAATGAACACTGAAGCTTTCTTT.

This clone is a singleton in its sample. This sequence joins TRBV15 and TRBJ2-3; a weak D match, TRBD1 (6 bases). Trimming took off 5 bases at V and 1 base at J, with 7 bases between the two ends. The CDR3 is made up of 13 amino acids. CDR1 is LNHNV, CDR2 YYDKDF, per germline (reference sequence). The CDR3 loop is CATSPGGTDTQYF. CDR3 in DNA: TGTGCCACCAGCCCAGGGGGCACAGATACGCAGTATTTT.

CDR3 in DNA: TGTGCCAGCAGCTCACTTGCTGGAAACACCATATATTTT. It translates to CASSSLAGNTIYF. The chain links TRBV4-2 to TRBJ1-3, with D unclear. CDR1 and CDR2 from the germline V gene are LGHNA and YNFKEQ. With 5 bases removed from V and 2 bases from J, the gap between germline ends came to 7 bases. The CDR3 totals 13 residues.

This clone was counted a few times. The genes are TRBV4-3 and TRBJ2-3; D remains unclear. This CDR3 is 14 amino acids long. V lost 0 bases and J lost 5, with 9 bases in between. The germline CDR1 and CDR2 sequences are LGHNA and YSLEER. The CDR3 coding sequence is TGCGCCAGCAGCCAAGAAACGACCCAAGATACGCAGTATTTT. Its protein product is CASSQETTQDTQYF.